This passage covers 26 T cell receptor beta chains from one sample sequenced in a study of blood T cell repertoires in COVID-19. The method was immunoSEQ multiplex PCR; TCRdb's version includes in-frame clones alone and lacks a portion of them. This table holds about 180,000 clones, roughly 82% found once. Specimen: peripheral blood. These receptors originate from a woman between 70 and 85 years old with acute or convalescent COVID-19.

This sequence joins TRBV6-2 or TRBV6-3 and TRBJ1-6; D not resolved. Germline loops: CDR1 MNHEY, CDR2 SVGEGT. The CDR3 consists of 15 residues. V lost 6 bases and J 0 bases, leaving 9 bases between the germline ends. CDR3 nucleotides: TGTGCCAGCAGCGGCCGGAGCTCCTATAATTCACCCCTCCACTTT. This codes for CASSGRSSYNSPLHF.

The rearrangement links TRBV3-1 (or the pseudogene TRBV3-2) to TRBJ1-5; tentatively, D is TRBD1 (5 bases). This CDR3 comprises 13 residues. Germline CDR1 is LGHDT and CDR2 is YNNKEL (reference sequence). Trimming cost V 5 bases and J 3 bases, with 8 bases left between them. The CDR3 spells CASSWGVNQPQHF. The CDR3 region has the DNA TGTGCCAGCAGCTGGGGGGTCAATCAGCCCCAGCATTTT.

The genes are TRBV6-6 and TRBJ2-7, with 9 bases matching TRBD1. Trimming at V came to 5 bases and at J to 3 bases, leaving 11 bases not matched to a gene. The CDR3 has 16 residues. Germline values: CDR1 MNHNY, CDR2 SVGAGI (reference sequence). The CDR3: CASSSSGTGGYYEQYF. For the CDR3, the DNA is TGTGCCAGCAGTAGCTCCGGAACAGGGGGCTACTACGAGCAGTACTTC.

This chain uses TRBV27 with TRBJ2-5; D possibly corresponds to TRBD1 (5 bases). V dropped 5 bases and J dropped 2 bases, with 12 bases sitting between them. Germline CDR1 and CDR2: MNHEY and SMNVEV (reference sequence). The CDR3 is 14 amino acids. The CDR3 DNA reads TGTGCCAGCAGTCCGTGGACACAGCAAGAGACCCAGTACTTC. The encoded protein is CASSPWTQQETQYF.

The chain links TRBV11-2 to TRBJ2-7; 12 positions match TRBD2. Germline-derived CDR1 and CDR2 are SGHAT and FQNNGV. The trim removed 5 bases at V and 2 bases at J, leaving 1 base unmatched. CDR3 size: 14 residues. The CDR3 is CASSGLAGTYEQYF. In DNA, the CDR3 is TGTGCCAGCAGCGGACTAGCGGGGACCTACGAGCAGTACTTC.

The chain carries TRBV5-5 and TRBJ2-7; 8 bases are a match to TRBD2. Germline trimming cut 4 bases from V and 0 bases from J; bases unmatched to any gene: 12. The CDR3 is made up of 17 amino acids. Germline values: CDR1 SGHKS, CDR2 YYEKEE (reference sequence). This CDR3 reads CASSNPGLVTLSYEQYF. For the CDR3, the DNA is TGTGCCAGCAGCAACCCGGGACTAGTAACCCTCTCCTACGAGCAGTACTTC.

V usage is TRBV12-5 and J usage is TRBJ2-2; TRBD1 matches 7 bases. Germline CDR1 is LGHNT and CDR2 is FRNRAP. V was pared by 1 base and J by 7 bases, with 6 bases of the junction left unmatched. CDR3 size: 15 residues. CDR3 coding DNA: TGTGCTAGTGGTTTGGGACAGGGTGAGGGCGGGGAGCTGTTTTTT. Its translation: CASGLGQGEGGELFF.

V gene TRBV6-5 combines with J gene TRBJ2-7, with 10 bases lining up with TRBD1. Germline lookup yields CDR1 MNHEY and CDR2 SVGAGI. V dropped 8 bases and J dropped 10; count of bases not matched to a gene: 8. The CDR3 length is 12 residues. The CDR3 DNA reads as TGTGCCAGCGGGGACAGGGGACGAGACCAGTACTTC. It is translated as CASGDRGRDQYF.

This clone appeared a few times. The chain recombines TRBV28 with TRBJ2-7; weak D call: TRBD1 (6 bases). CDR1 MDHEN and CDR2 SYDVKM come from the germline V gene. Trimming took off 4 bases at V and 2 bases at J, with 9 bases between the two ends. The CDR3 runs to 13 residues. The CDR3 region is CASSSGTPYEQYF. The CDR3 nucleotides read TGTGCCAGCAGTTCCGGGACACCCTACGAGCAGTACTTC. The complete variable domain, with remaining parts taken from reference TRBV28 and TRBJ2-7, reads DVKVTQSSRYLVKRTGEKVFLECVQDMDHENMFWYRQDPGLGLRLIYFSYDVKMKEKGDIPEGYSVSREKKERFSLILESASTNQTSMYLCASSSGTPYEQYFGPGTRLTVT.

The chain carries TRBV24-1 and TRBJ2-2; 14 positions agree with TRBD2. This CDR3 comprises 17 residues. V trimming: 3 bases; J trimming: 7 bases; junction bases outside the gene matches: 6. Germline V lookup: CDR1 KGHDR, CDR2 SFDVKD. CDR3 sequence reads: CATSDRLAGGQVGELFF. CDR3 bases: TGTGCCACCAGTGATCGACTAGCGGGGGGGCAAGTCGGGGAGCTGTTTTTT.

The chain links TRBV6-5 to TRBJ1-6, with D perhaps matching TRBD1 (6 bases). Germline CDR1 MNHEY, CDR2 SVGAGI. The CDR3 sequence is 14 residues long. Trimming pared 4 bases from V and 3 bases from J, leaving 7 bases between. The CDR3 spells CASSWDNYNSPLHF. CDR3 DNA sequence: TGTGCCAGCAGTTGGGACAACTATAATTCACCCCTCCACTTT.

This sequence joins TRBV3-1 (or the pseudogene TRBV3-2) and TRBJ1-5; D call uncertain. The CDR3 totals 11 residues. V dropped 11 bases and J dropped 6 bases, with 11 bases sitting between them. The V gene's germline CDR1 is LGHDT and CDR2 YNNKEL (reference sequence). As DNA, the CDR3 is TGTGCCTACAAGGCGGGTCAGCCCCAGCATTTT. Encoded protein: CAYKAGQPQHF.

The chain uses TRBV28 and TRBJ1-1; perhaps TRBD1 as D (5 bases). This CDR3 comprises 13 residues. Trimming removed 3 bases at V and 5 bases at J, with 10 bases between. Germline V lookup: CDR1 MDHEN, CDR2 SYDVKM. The CDR3 loop reads CASSFGGGTEAFF. The DNA of the CDR3 is TGTGCCAGCAGTTTTGGGGGGGGGACTGAAGCTTTCTTT.

A note on this clone: Other DNA variants within this sample encode the same CDR3. V usage is TRBV30 and J usage is TRBJ1-2, with a tentative D call TRBD1 (6 bases). The CDR3 runs 14 residues. Germline V gene lookup returns CDR1 GTSNPN and CDR2 SVGIG (reference sequence). V was trimmed by 0 bases and J by 2 bases, leaving 10 bases between them. CDR3 protein: CAWSVHRANYGYTF. The CDR3 DNA reads as TGTGCCTGGAGTGTACACAGGGCCAACTATGGCTACACCTTC.

The chain couples TRBV18 to TRBJ1-2, with 8 bases matching TRBD1. CDR1 and CDR2 (germline): KGHSH, LQKENI. The CDR3 is 20 residues long. V shed 1 base, J shed 6 bases, and the junction held 22 bases outside the gene matches. The CDR3 spells CASSPRHYSDYIPGGDGYTF. The CDR3 nucleotides read TGTGCCAGCTCACCACGACATTATTCCGACTACATCCCAGGGGGCGATGGCTACACCTTC.

The chain is built from TRBV4-2 and TRBJ2-1, with a possible D match to TRBD1 (6 bases). CDR1 and CDR2 (germline): LGHNA, YNFKEQ. Deletions cut 0 bases from V and 0 bases from J, with 12 bases between. The CDR3 extends over 17 amino acids. The CDR3 DNA reads as TGTGCCAGCAGCCAAGATCAGGGGTCAAGCTCCTACAATGAGCAGTTCTTC. Residues: CASSQDQGSSSYNEQFF.

V and J are TRBV6-5 and TRBJ2-7; perhaps TRBD1 as D (5 bases). Germline V lookup: CDR1 MNHEY, CDR2 SVGAGI. The V end was cut by 1 base, the J end by 5 bases, with 12 bases between. CDR3 length: 14 amino acids. CDR3 sequence reads: CASSYFQGFDEQYF. In nucleotides, the CDR3 is TGTGCCAGCAGTTACTTTCAGGGCTTCGACGAGCAGTACTTC.

The V and J genes are TRBV3-1 (or the pseudogene TRBV3-2) and TRBJ1-1; D is uncertain. Trimming shortened V by 4 bases and J by 6 bases, and 18 bases separated the two germline ends. Germline lookup yields CDR1 LGHDT and CDR2 YNNKEL (reference sequence). The CDR3 has 15 amino acids. The CDR3 is CASSPKMTGIAEAFF. For the CDR3, the DNA is TGTGCCAGCAGCCCCAAGATGACGGGGATCGCTGAAGCTTTCTTT.

V usage is TRBV18 and J usage is TRBJ2-7, with a weak D call TRBD2 (6 bases). Trimming removed 3 bases at V and 12 bases at J, with 12 bases between. The CDR3 loop spans 11 amino acids. Germline values: CDR1 KGHSH, CDR2 LQKENI. CDR3 in amino acids: CASSPSGVGYF. The CDR3 coding sequence is TGTGCCAGCTCACCTTCGGGGGTTGGGTACTTC.

The V gene is TRBV6-1, the J gene TRBJ1-3; D gene unclear. The CDR3 extends over 16 amino acids. Germline lookup yields CDR1 MNHNS and CDR2 SASEGT. The V end was cut by 4 bases, the J end by 4 bases, with 17 bases between. The CDR3 loop reads CASSGVGATKGNTIYF. DNA of the CDR3: TGTGCCAGCAGTGGTGTTGGAGCCACAAAAGGAAACACCATATATTTT.

This chain links TRBV7-8 with TRBJ2-7; 10 positions agree with TRBD1. Germline lookup yields CDR1 SGHVS and CDR2 FQNEAQ. This CDR3 contains 16 residues. V lost 3 bases and J lost 1; bases outside the gene matches: 6. CDR3 coding DNA: TGTGCCAGCAGCTTGATAGGGACAGGGGTTTCCTACGAGCAGTACTTC. It is translated as CASSLIGTGVSYEQYF.

This chain uses TRBV19 with TRBJ1-5; a weak D match, TRBD1 (6 bases). Germline CDR1 and CDR2: LNHDA and SQIVND (reference sequence). The CDR3 is 14 residues long. V shed 5 bases and J shed 1 base, with 9 bases lying between them. CDR3 amino acids: CASSFQGSNQPQHF. CDR3 bases: TGTGCCAGTAGTTTTCAGGGGAGCAATCAGCCCCAGCATTTT.

The chain recombines TRBV10-3 with TRBJ1-3; a weak D match, TRBD1 (6 bases). The CDR3 covers 15 residues. Germline assignment: CDR1 ENHRY and CDR2 SYGVKD. The V gene lost 7 bases and the J gene lost 1 base, with 14 bases spanning the gap. The CDR3 DNA follows: TGTGCCATCAAACCACAGGGTGGATCTGGAAACACCATATATTTT. It yields the protein CAIKPQGGSGNTIYF.

The chain is built from TRBV19 and TRBJ1-2; the D gene is possibly TRBD1 (6 bases). This CDR3 contains 16 residues. The V and J ends lost 1 base and 1 base respectively, with 13 bases between them. Germline CDR1 is LNHDA and CDR2 is SQIVND (reference sequence). The CDR3 coding sequence is TGTGCCAGTAGTATAGCCCCAACAGGGTTTAACTATGGCTACACCTTC. Translating it yields CASSIAPTGFNYGYTF.

The genes are TRBV24-1 and TRBJ2-3; D possibly corresponds to TRBD2 (5 bases). The CDR3 spans 15 residues. Germline CDR1 reads KGHDR; CDR2 reads SFDVKD. The V and J ends lost 2 bases and 6 bases respectively, with 14 bases between them. The CDR3 bases are TGTGCCACCAGTGATTCTAGGTCTGGGGAGGATACGCAGTATTTT. Translated, it gives CATSDSRSGEDTQYF.

The V call is TRBV29-1, the J call TRBJ1-3; unclear D gene. The V gene lost 4 bases and the J gene lost 4 bases, with 8 bases spanning the gap. Germline V gives CDR1 SQVTM, CDR2 ANQGSEA. This CDR3 is 12 amino acids long. The CDR3 coding sequence is TGCAGCGTTGCGGGTCAGGGAAACACCATATATTTT. Protein: CSVAGQGNTIYF.